Listed below are T cell receptor beta chains from one sample, sequenced in a study of OX40 agonist ivuxolimab in advanced cancers. This table comes from immunoSEQ multiplex PCR, and its TCRdb copy is limited to in-frame clones, with some not included. The repertoire consists of tens of thousands of clones, with nearly 85% occurring once and the leading ten covering approximately 1%. The sample here was CD4+ or CD8+ T cells sorted from blood, taken in a trial of the OX40 agonist ivuxolimab. The receptors here all came from an adult with an advanced solid tumor such as melanoma, head and neck, liver or kidney cancer. Both conserved end residues are part of each CDR3. A D gene is named only where the DNA matches it firmly. Expanded clones get a size class; other rows say once, few or many, or leave the size out.

J gene | D gene | clone size | V gene | CDR3 DNA | CDR3 protein
TRBJ2-5 | TRBD2 | NA | TRBV23-1 | TGCGCCAGCAGTCAAGGATTTCCAGCGGGGGAGCAAGAGACCCAGTACTTC | CASSQGFPAGEQETQYF
TRBJ2-3 | NA | once | TRBV7-2 | TGTGCCAGCAGCAGACAAAGCGGGTATGGTGCAGATACGCAGTATTTT | CASSRQSGYGADTQYF
TRBJ2-3 | NA | NA | TRBV10-3 | TGTGCCACCGGGCTACTAGCTGGAAAAGATACGCAGTATTTT | CATGLLAGKDTQYF
TRBJ1-2 | NA | NA | TRBV7-2 | TGTGCCAGCAGCACCGGGACGGGTACTAACTATGGCTACACCTTC | CASSTGTGTNYGYTF
TRBJ2-2 | NA | NA | TRBV5-1 | TGCGCCAGCAGCTTGATAGGGACCGGGGAGCTGTTTTTT | CASSLIGTGELFF
TRBJ1-1 | TRBD1 | NA | TRBV5-1 | TGCGCCAGCAGTACAGGGGACACTGAAGCTTTCTTT | CASSTGDTEAFF
TRBJ1-3 | NA | NA | TRBV12-5 | TGTGCTAGTGGTGTCAGGTTTGGAAACACCATATATTTT | CASGVRFGNTIYF
TRBJ2-3 | TRBD2 | few | TRBV28 | TGTGCCAGCAGTCCTAGCGGGGGCCTGGGAGATACGCAGTATTTT | CASSPSGGLGDTQYF
TRBJ2-3 | NA | NA | TRBV6-1 | TGTGCCAGCAGTGACCTGGATACGCAGTATTTT | CASSDLDTQYF
TRBJ2-1 | NA | NA | TRBV11-3 | TGTGCCAGCAGCCTAGAGGGGAGGCCCAATGAGCAGTTCTTC | CASSLEGRPNEQFF
TRBJ1-5 | TRBD1 | NA | TRBV29-1 | TGCAGCGTTGGACAGGGGGCTGCCGGGAGCAATCAGCCCCAGCATTTT | CSVGQGAAGSNQPQHF
TRBJ1-5 | TRBD1 | NA | TRBV12-5 | TGTGCTAGTGGTTTGATCCTTTGGTCCACAGGGGGAAGCAATCAGCCCCAGCATTTT | CASGLILWSTGGSNQPQHF
TRBJ2-5 | NA | NA | TRBV5-5 | TGTGCCAGCAGCTTGGATTTGGGGGTAGAGACCCAGTACTTC | CASSLDLGVETQYF
TRBJ1-6 | NA | NA | TRBV18 | TGTGCCAGCTCACCACGCGTGCAGGGAATCGATTCACCCCTCCACTTT | CASSPRVQGIDSPLHF
TRBJ1-3 | NA | few | TRBV4-3 | TGCGCCAGCAGCCAAACCTCTGGAAACACCATATATTTT | CASSQTSGNTIYF
TRBJ1-1 | TRBD1 | NA | TRBV5-1 | TGCGCCAGCAGCTCCTCAGGGGGTGAAGCTTTCTTT | CASSSSGGEAFF